The 3 T cell receptor beta chains listed next were all sequenced from one sample in a study of cytomegalovirus exposure and HLA in healthy donors. The PCR made use of 60 Vbeta and 13 Jbeta primers. Profiled with immunoSEQ multiplex PCR; TCRdb holds only in-frame clones, not every one. In the table there are tens of thousands of clones, 65% to 80% of which are singletons. The sample consisted of PBMCs. The receptors come from a man aged 30 to 45 in good health and CMV-seropositive.

The chain combines TRBV6-5 with TRBJ2-3; D gene uncertain. The CDR3 is 14 amino acids. CDR1 is MNHEY, CDR2 SVGAGI, per germline. The V and J ends lost 8 bases and 1 base respectively, with 13 bases between them. The CDR3 DNA follows: TGTGCCAGCCAGTCCCTTCGGGGCACAGATACGCAGTATTTT. It is translated as CASQSLRGTDTQYF.

The chain links TRBV7-3 to TRBJ2-3; TRBD2 aligns across 8 bases. The germline CDR1 and CDR2 sequences are SGHTA and FQGTGA. This CDR3 is built from 15 residues. V shed 5 bases, J shed 6 bases, and the junction held 10 bases outside the gene matches. The CDR3 loop is CASSGTRGAVDTQYF. The DNA for the CDR3 is TGTGCCAGCAGCGGAACGCGGGGGGCCGTTGATACGCAGTATTTT.

This chain uses TRBV11-2 with TRBJ1-1; D remains unclear. This CDR3 spans 12 amino acids. CDR1 and CDR2 (germline): SGHAT, FQNNGV. The V end lost 2 bases, the J end lost 5 bases, and 6 bases lay between the germline ends. The CDR3 here is CASSLSGTEAFF. CDR3 coding DNA: TGTGCCAGCAGCTTAAGCGGGACTGAAGCTTTCTTT.